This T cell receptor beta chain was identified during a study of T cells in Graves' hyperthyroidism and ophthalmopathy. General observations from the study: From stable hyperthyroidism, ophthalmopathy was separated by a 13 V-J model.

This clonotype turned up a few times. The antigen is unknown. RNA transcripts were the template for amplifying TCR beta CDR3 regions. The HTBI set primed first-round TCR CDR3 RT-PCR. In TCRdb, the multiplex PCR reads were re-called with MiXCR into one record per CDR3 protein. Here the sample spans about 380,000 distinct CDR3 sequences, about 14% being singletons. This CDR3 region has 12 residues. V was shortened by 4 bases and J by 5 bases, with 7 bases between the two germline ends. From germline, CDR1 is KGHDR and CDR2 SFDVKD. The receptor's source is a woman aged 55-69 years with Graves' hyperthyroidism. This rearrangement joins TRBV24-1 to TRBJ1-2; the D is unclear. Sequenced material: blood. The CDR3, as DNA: TGTGCCACCAGTGACGTGAAATATGGCTACACCTTC. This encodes CATSDVKYGYTF.